The 20 T cell receptor beta chains reported below all come from one sample, sequenced in a study of blood T cell repertoires in COVID-19. Sequenced by immunoSEQ multiplex PCR; TCRdb stores in-frame clones only, minus some. The repertoire holds 200,000 to 300,000 clones, with about nine tenths as singletons. Sequences were obtained from peripheral blood. These receptors originate from a woman aged 40 to 50 who had recovered from COVID-19.

The chain links TRBV2 to TRBJ2-5, with TRBD1 identical over 10 bases. The V gene's germline CDR1 is SNHLY and CDR2 FYNNEI. This CDR3 spans 14 amino acids. Trimming took 4 bases from V and 5 from J; bases not matched to a gene: 4. Here the CDR3 reads CASSVGTGVETQYF. The CDR3 DNA reads TGTGCCAGCAGTGTAGGGACAGGGGTGGAGACCCAGTACTTC.

The rearrangement uses TRBV12-3 or TRBV12-4 and TRBJ2-7, with unresolved D. V shed 3 bases and J shed 4 bases, with 10 bases lying between them. This CDR3 has 13 amino acids. CDR3 DNA: TGTGCCAGCAGTTTGCGCAGGTCATACGAGCAGTACTTC. Its protein product is CASSLRRSYEQYF.

About this clone itself: This specimen includes other DNA sequences encoding the same CDR3. The chain employs TRBV2 and TRBJ2-1; 9 bases fit TRBD1. The V gene's germline CDR1 is SNHLY and CDR2 FYNNEI. This CDR3 is built from 14 residues. The V and J ends lost 6 bases and 0 bases, in that order; junction bases with no gene match: 0. The CDR3 loop is CASRTGGSYNEQFF. CDR3 DNA sequence: TGTGCCAGCAGGACAGGGGGCTCCTACAATGAGCAGTTCTTC.

V gene TRBV6-5 combines with J gene TRBJ1-2, with TRBD1 matching over 7 bases. The CDR3 consists of 16 residues. CDR1 MNHEY and CDR2 SVGAGI come from the germline V gene. V lost 0 bases, J lost 7 bases, and 11 bases stayed unmatched. The CDR3: CASSYSPGTAAFGYTF. The CDR3 nucleotides read TGTGCCAGCAGTTACTCTCCCGGGACAGCGGCCTTTGGCTACACCTTC.

The rearrangement uses TRBV27 and TRBJ1-2; D gene ambiguous. Germline V gene sequence: CDR1 MNHEY, CDR2 SMNVEV (reference sequence). The CDR3 is 15 amino acids. V was cut by 1 base and J by 6 bases, with 15 bases left in between. The CDR3: CASSLFPDTVDGYTF. The CDR3 nucleotides read TGTGCCAGCAGTTTATTCCCCGACACGGTGGATGGCTACACCTTC.

V and J are TRBV18 and TRBJ1-2; TRBD1 matches at 7 bases. This CDR3 has 13 amino acids. Germline trimming cut 2 bases from V and 5 bases from J; bases unmatched to any gene: 2. The V gene's germline CDR1 is KGHSH and CDR2 LQKENI. This CDR3 reads CASSPVQGYGYTF. CDR3 bases: TGTGCCAGCTCACCAGTACAGGGGTATGGCTACACCTTC.

This chain connects TRBV6-5 to TRBJ2-2; D unclear. V dropped 2 bases and J dropped 7 bases, with 11 bases sitting between them. The V gene's germline CDR1 is MNHEY and CDR2 SVGAGI. The CDR3 length is 14 residues. CDR3 DNA: TGTGCCAGCAGTTACACTTCAAGAAACGGGGAGCTGTTTTTT. Residues: CASSYTSRNGELFF.

This chain joins TRBV5-1 and TRBJ1-4, with 8 bases fitting TRBD1. There are 15 residues in the CDR3. V shed 3 bases, J shed 7 bases, and the junction held 8 bases outside the gene matches. Germline loops: CDR1 SGHRS, CDR2 YFSETQ. The CDR3 region has the DNA TGCGCCAGCAGCTCGCAGGGGGCGCAAGGTGAAAAACTGTTTTTT. This sequence encodes CASSSQGAQGEKLFF.

The chain is built from TRBV7-2 and TRBJ1-1; TRBD1 might be the D (5 bases). CDR1 SGHTA and CDR2 FQGNSA come from the germline V gene. This CDR3 has 15 residues. V was cut by 0 bases and J by 3 bases, with 11 bases left in between. In nucleotides, the CDR3 is TGTGCCAGCAGCTTAGCAGCCAGGGAAGACACTGAAGCTTTCTTT. This codes for CASSLAAREDTEAFF.

The chain has TRBV6-2 or TRBV6-3 and TRBJ1-2; tentative D call: TRBD1 (5 bases). Germline CDR1 reads MNHEY; CDR2 reads SVGEGT. CDR3 size: 14 residues. Trimming cost V 2 bases and J 4 bases, with 11 bases left between them. As DNA, the CDR3 is TGTGCCAGCAGTTACGGCGGGGCCGGCTATGGCTACACCTTC. It yields the protein CASSYGGAGYGYTF.

This chain links TRBV10-3 with TRBJ2-6; weak D call: TRBD1 (5 bases). Germline CDR1 and CDR2: ENHRY and SYGVKD. The V and J ends lost 10 bases and 0 bases respectively, with 16 bases between them. The CDR3 length is 16 residues. CDR3 in amino acids: CATEPLRGSGANVLTF. CDR3 DNA sequence: TGTGCCACCGAACCATTAAGGGGCTCTGGGGCCAACGTCCTGACTTTC.

CDR3 nucleotide sequence: TGTGCCAGCAGTCCGGACTGGAGCTCTGGAAACACCATATATTTT. The encoded protein is CASSPDWSSGNTIYF. The rearrangement uses TRBV6-5 and TRBJ1-3; unclear D gene. Per germline, CDR1 MNHEY and CDR2 SVGAGI. The CDR3 spans 15 residues. Between the trimmed V and J ends, which lost 5 bases and 0 bases, there was a span of 11 bases.

The chain carries TRBV9 and TRBJ1-2, with 8 nucleotides matching TRBD1. Germline lookup yields CDR1 SGDLS and CDR2 YYNGEE. J gave up 5 bases and V 2 bases, and 5 bases lay outside the gene matches. The CDR3 is 14 amino acids. The chain's CDR3 is CASSVGTGNYGYTF. The CDR3 region has the DNA TGTGCCAGCAGCGTCGGGACAGGCAATTATGGCTACACCTTC.

This chain uses TRBV3-1 (or the pseudogene TRBV3-2) with TRBJ1-2, with TRBD1 identical over 7 bases. Looked up from germline, CDR1 is LGHDT and CDR2 is YNNKEL (reference sequence). Trimming at V came to 5 bases and at J to 9 bases, leaving 9 bases not matched to a gene. This CDR3 is 13 amino acids long. In nucleotides, the CDR3 is TGTGCCAGCAGCTTCACAGGGGCGGTAAGCTACACCTTC. It is translated as CASSFTGAVSYTF.

The chain is built from TRBV7-3 and TRBJ2-3; 8 nucleotides match TRBD1. This CDR3 has 15 amino acids. Trimming cost V 5 bases and J 3 bases; bases outside gene matches: 7. Germline V gene data show CDR1 as SGHTA and CDR2 as FQGTGA. CDR3 DNA sequence: TGTGCCAGCAGCCGTGGACAGGGTAATACAGATACGCAGTATTTT. Translation: CASSRGQGNTDTQYF. Variable domain in full (rest from reference TRBV7-3 and TRBJ2-3): GAGVSQTPSNKVTEKGKYVELRCDPISGHTALYWYRQSLGQGPEFLIYFQGTGAADDSGLPNDRFFAVRPEGSVSTLKIQRTERGDSAVYLCASSRGQGNTDTQYFGPGTRLTVL.

The chain uses TRBV5-1 and TRBJ1-2; 8 bases are a match to TRBD1. V shed 4 bases, J shed 4 bases, and the junction held 9 bases outside the gene matches. The CDR3 is made up of 15 amino acids. CDR1 and CDR2 from the germline V gene are SGHRS and YFSETQ. CDR3 DNA: TGCGCCAGCAGCCCCCGACAGGGGCCAATCTATGGCTACACCTTC. Amino acid sequence: CASSPRQGPIYGYTF.

A word on this clone: In the same sample, other DNA sequences code for this CDR3. The chain's CDR3 is CASSPGIYGYTF. CDR3 coding DNA: TGTGCCAGCAGCCCGGGGATCTATGGCTACACCTTC. The rearrangement joins TRBV7-9 to TRBJ1-2; D is ambiguous. Germline V gene sequence: CDR1 SEHNR, CDR2 FQNEAQ (reference sequence). The ends were cut back, 5 bases at V and 4 bases at J, with 8 bases in the middle. The CDR3 extends over 12 amino acids.

Points on this clone: This specimen includes other DNA sequences encoding the same CDR3. This chain links TRBV2 with TRBJ2-7, with 7 bases identical to TRBD2. Germline CDR1 is SNHLY and CDR2 is FYNNEI. The CDR3 totals 11 residues. Losses at the gene ends were 6 bases for V and 4 bases for J; bases not matched to a gene: 0. The DNA of the CDR3 is TGTGCCAGCAGGGGGGGGTACGAGCAGTACTTC. This translates into CASRGGYEQYF.

V and J are TRBV7-2 and TRBJ2-7, with D perhaps matching TRBD1 (5 bases). V lost 0 bases to trimming and J lost 1 base, with 13 bases between them. Germline loops: CDR1 SGHTA, CDR2 FQGNSA. This CDR3 region has 16 residues. CDR3 protein: CASSLAVQGWSYEQYF. CDR3 sequence (DNA): TGTGCCAGCAGCTTAGCGGTGCAGGGATGGTCCTACGAGCAGTACTTC.

This sequence joins TRBV4-1 and TRBJ2-1; TRBD1 matches at 7 bases. CDR1 is MGHRA, CDR2 YSYEKL, per germline. This CDR3 region has 16 residues. V trimming: 3 bases; J trimming: 5 bases; junction bases outside the gene matches: 10. The CDR3 nucleotides are TGCGCCAGCAGCCAGTACAGGGGCCCAAGGGACAATGAGCAGTTCTTC. As protein: CASSQYRGPRDNEQFF.